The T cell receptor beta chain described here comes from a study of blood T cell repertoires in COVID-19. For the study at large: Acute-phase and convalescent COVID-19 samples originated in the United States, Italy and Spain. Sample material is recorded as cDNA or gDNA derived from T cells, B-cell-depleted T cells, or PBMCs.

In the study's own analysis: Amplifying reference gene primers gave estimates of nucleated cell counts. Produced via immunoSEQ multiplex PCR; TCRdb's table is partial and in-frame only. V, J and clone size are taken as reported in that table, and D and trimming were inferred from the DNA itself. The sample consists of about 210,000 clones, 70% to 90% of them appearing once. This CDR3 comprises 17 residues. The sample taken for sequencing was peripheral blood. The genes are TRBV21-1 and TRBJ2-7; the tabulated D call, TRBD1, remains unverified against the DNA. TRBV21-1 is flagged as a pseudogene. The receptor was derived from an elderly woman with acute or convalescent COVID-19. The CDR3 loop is CASSKDLGDSASYEQYF. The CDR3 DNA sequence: TGTGCCAGCAGCAAAGACCTAGGGGACAGTGCATCCTACGAGCAGTACTTC.